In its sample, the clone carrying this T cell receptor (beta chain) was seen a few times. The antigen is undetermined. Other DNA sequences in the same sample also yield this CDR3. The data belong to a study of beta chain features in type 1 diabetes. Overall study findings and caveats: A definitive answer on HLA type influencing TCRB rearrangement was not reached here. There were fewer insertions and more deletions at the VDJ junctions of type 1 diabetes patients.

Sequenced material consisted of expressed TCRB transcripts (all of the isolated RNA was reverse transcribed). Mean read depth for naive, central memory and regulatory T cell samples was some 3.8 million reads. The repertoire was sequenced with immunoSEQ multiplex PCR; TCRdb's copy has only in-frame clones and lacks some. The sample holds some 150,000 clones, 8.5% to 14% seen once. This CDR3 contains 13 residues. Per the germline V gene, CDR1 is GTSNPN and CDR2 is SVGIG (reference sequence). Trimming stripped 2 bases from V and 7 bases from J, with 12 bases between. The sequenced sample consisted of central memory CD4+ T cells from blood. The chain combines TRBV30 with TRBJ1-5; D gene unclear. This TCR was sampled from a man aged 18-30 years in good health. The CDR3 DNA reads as TGTGCCTGGAGTCGGGAGGGAAGACAGCCCCAGCATTTT. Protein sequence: CAWSREGRQPQHF.